The 16 T cell receptor beta chains in this list originate from one sample, sequenced in a study of blood T cell repertoires in COVID-19 (dated by TCRdb to the early 2020s). Receptors were amplified or captured by the immunoSEQ multiplex PCR assay. The clones in this table, taken by TCRdb from immuneACCESS, are in-frame only. Not every clone is retained; where verified, under half of the shortfall comes from an unresolved V gene, and the cause of the rest is unknown. Recorded for this sample are approximately 210,000 clones; about 85% of them occurred a single time. The ten largest make up approximately 1.8% of the sample. The sample consisted of peripheral blood. Source of these receptors: a man between 70 and 80 years old with acute or convalescent COVID-19.

CDR3 sequence (DNA): TGTGCCAGCAGTGAAGACGGGACTAGTGGGAACATTCAGTACTTC. This sequence encodes CASSEDGTSGNIQYF. V and J are TRBV6-1 and TRBJ2-4; 8 nucleotides match TRBD2. The CDR3 consists of 15 residues. The J segment lost 7 bases and the V segment lost 1 base, leaving 6 bases of the junction unmatched. Looked up from germline, CDR1 is MNHNS and CDR2 is SASEGT.

This chain joins TRBV6-2 or TRBV6-3 and TRBJ2-2, with 7 nucleotides matching TRBD2. CDR3 length: 17 amino acids. Germline V gives CDR1 MNHEY, CDR2 SVGEGT. V lost 0 bases and J lost 5; bases outside the gene matches: 9. CDR3 nucleotides: TGTGCCAGCAGTTACTCGCGGCTAGCGGATCGGACCGGGGAGCTGTTTTTT. The encoded protein is CASSYSRLADRTGELFF.

The chain recombines TRBV7-9 with TRBJ2-1, with 9 positions matching TRBD1. Per germline, CDR1 SEHNR and CDR2 FQNEAQ (reference sequence). The V and J ends lost 1 base and 10 bases, in that order; junction bases with no gene match: 11. The CDR3 is 16 residues long. The CDR3 loop reads CASSLDTGTGIREQFF. CDR3 bases: TGTGCCAGCAGCTTAGATACCGGGACAGGGATAAGGGAGCAGTTCTTC. The variable domain in full, with the rest retrieved from reference TRBV7-9 and TRBJ2-1, is DTGVSQNPRHKITKRGQNVTFRCDPISEHNRLYWYRQTLGQGPEFLTYFQNEAQLEKSRLLSDRFSAERPKGSFSTLEIQRTEQGDSAMYLCASSLDTGTGIREQFFGPGTRLTVL.

Note on this clone: With a much larger clone just one base away, this may be a read error. The chain carries TRBV7-2 and TRBJ1-2, with D possibly TRBD1 on 5 matching bases. Germline V gives CDR1 SGHTA, CDR2 FQGNSA. The CDR3 consists of 13 residues. The CDR3 is CVSSPTVPGGYTF. The DNA of the CDR3 is TGTGTCAGCAGCCCGACAGTTCCCGGTGGCTACACCTTC.

J is TRBJ1-4 and V is TRBV11-2; tentative D call: TRBD1 (5 bases). Trimming left V 1 base short and J 3 bases short, with 9 bases between. Germline V gives CDR1 SGHAT, CDR2 FQNNGV. The CDR3 consists of 15 residues. CDR3 region: CASSLGGGSNEKLFF. As DNA, the CDR3 is TGTGCCAGCAGCTTAGGCGGGGGATCTAATGAAAAACTGTTTTTT.

V gene TRBV29-1 combines with J gene TRBJ1-1; no reliable D call. The CDR3 runs to 14 residues. Germline V lookup: CDR1 SQVTM, CDR2 ANQGSEA. V lost 0 bases and J lost 2, with 10 bases in between. The CDR3: CSVEDRSINTEAFF. CDR3 DNA: TGCAGCGTTGAAGATCGGTCAATCAACACTGAAGCTTTCTTT.

The genes are TRBV7-3 and TRBJ1-3; 7 nucleotides agree with TRBD1. This CDR3 region has 17 residues. With 0 bases clipped from V and 1 base from J, the junction kept 6 bases outside the gene matches. CDR1 SGHTA and CDR2 FQGTGA come from the germline V gene. The CDR3 region is CASSLTGGTASGNTIYF. CDR3 coding DNA: TGTGCCAGCAGCTTAACAGGGGGGACAGCTTCTGGAAACACCATATATTTT.

The V gene is TRBV10-3, the J gene TRBJ1-1; 7 bases are shared with TRBD1. Germline V gene data show CDR1 as ENHRY and CDR2 as SYGVKD. The trim removed 6 bases at V and 1 base at J, leaving 2 bases unmatched. The CDR3 loop spans 13 amino acids. This chain's CDR3 is CAIRGQSNTEAFF. Here the CDR3 DNA reads TGTGCCATCAGGGGACAGTCGAACACTGAAGCTTTCTTT.

This rearrangement joins TRBV15 to TRBJ2-7, with 7 bases aligning to TRBD1. The length of the CDR3 is 12 residues. Germline CDR1 reads LNHNV; CDR2 reads YYDKDF (reference sequence). Trimming cost V 3 bases and J 6 bases; bases outside gene matches: 2. This CDR3 reads CATSSDRVEQYF. As DNA, the CDR3 is TGTGCCACCAGCAGCGACAGGGTCGAGCAGTACTTC.

The chain is built from TRBV27 and TRBJ1-6, with TRBD1 matching over 7 bases. Germline loops: CDR1 MNHEY, CDR2 SMNVEV (reference sequence). This CDR3 region has 13 residues. Unmatched junction bases numbered 3, after V lost 6 bases and J lost 7 bases. This CDR3 reads CASRGQRNSPLHF. CDR3 sequence (DNA): TGTGCCAGCAGGGGACAGAGGAATTCACCCCTCCACTTT.

The V call is TRBV7-9, the J call TRBJ1-4, with D perhaps TRBD1 (6 bases). From germline, CDR1 is SEHNR and CDR2 FQNEAQ (reference sequence). CDR3 length: 14 amino acids. Trimming removed 6 bases at V and 8 bases at J, with 16 bases between. The CDR3 DNA is TGTGCCAGCAGGGATGGCAGGGGCGGGGAAAAACTGTTTTTT. The encoded protein is CASRDGRGGEKLFF.

This clone was seen a few times. The chain recombines TRBV4-2 with TRBJ1-6; 7 bases align to TRBD1. The junction had 1 base not matched to a gene; V was cut back by 3 bases and J by 5 bases. Germline CDR1 LGHNA, CDR2 YNFKEQ. This CDR3 has 14 residues. The CDR3 bases are TGTGCCAGCAGCCACACAGGGGATAATTCACCCCTCCACTTT. Protein product: CASSHTGDNSPLHF.

The chain joins TRBV28 to TRBJ2-7; 9 bases agree with TRBD2. Trimming at V came to 4 bases and at J to 1 base, leaving 8 bases not matched to a gene. This CDR3 is 16 amino acids long. CDR1 and CDR2 (germline): MDHEN, SYDVKM. The CDR3 region is CASSSSSSGTSYEQYF. The CDR3 region has the DNA TGTGCCAGCAGTTCCTCTTCTAGCGGGACGTCCTACGAGCAGTACTTC.

The chain carries TRBV3-1 (or the pseudogene TRBV3-2) and TRBJ1-2; D unresolved. The CDR3 extends over 16 amino acids. Germline V lookup: CDR1 LGHDT, CDR2 YNNKEL (reference sequence). Between the trimmed V and J ends, which lost 0 bases and 7 bases, there was a span of 18 bases. CDR3 protein: CASSQEVIDGGTGYTF. For the CDR3, the DNA is TGTGCCAGCAGCCAAGAAGTCATAGACGGCGGAACTGGCTACACCTTC.

This clone appeared a few times. The genes are TRBV5-4 and TRBJ2-7; maybe TRBD2 (6 bases). Germline loops: CDR1 SGHNT, CDR2 YYREEE (reference sequence). V was cut by 2 bases and J by 1 base, with 13 bases left in between. The CDR3 has 15 residues. CDR3 protein: CASSFGGPGSYEQYF. The DNA of the CDR3 is TGTGCCAGCAGCTTTGGAGGGCCAGGGTCCTACGAGCAGTACTTC.

J is TRBJ2-3 and V is TRBV5-1, with D possibly matching TRBD2 (6 bases). This CDR3 has 14 residues. Germline lookup yields CDR1 SGHRS and CDR2 YFSETQ. V was shortened by 5 bases and J by 2 bases, with 12 bases between the two germline ends. The CDR3, as DNA: TGCGCCAGCAGTTCAGCGGGCCTCACAGATACGCAGTATTTT. The encoded protein is CASSSAGLTDTQYF.